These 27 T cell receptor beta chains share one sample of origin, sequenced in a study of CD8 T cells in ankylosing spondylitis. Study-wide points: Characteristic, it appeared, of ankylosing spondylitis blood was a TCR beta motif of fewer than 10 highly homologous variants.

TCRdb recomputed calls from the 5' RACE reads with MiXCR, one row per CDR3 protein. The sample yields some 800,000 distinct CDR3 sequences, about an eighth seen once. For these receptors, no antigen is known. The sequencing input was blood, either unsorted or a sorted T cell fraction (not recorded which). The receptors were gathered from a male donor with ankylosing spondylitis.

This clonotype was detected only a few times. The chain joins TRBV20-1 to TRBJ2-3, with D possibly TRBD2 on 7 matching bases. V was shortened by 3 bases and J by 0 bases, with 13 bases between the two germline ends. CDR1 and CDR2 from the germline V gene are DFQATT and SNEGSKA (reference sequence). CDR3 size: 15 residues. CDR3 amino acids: CSARRGGASTDTQYF. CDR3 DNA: TGCAGTGCTAGGAGGGGGGGGGCTAGCACAGATACGCAGTATTTT.

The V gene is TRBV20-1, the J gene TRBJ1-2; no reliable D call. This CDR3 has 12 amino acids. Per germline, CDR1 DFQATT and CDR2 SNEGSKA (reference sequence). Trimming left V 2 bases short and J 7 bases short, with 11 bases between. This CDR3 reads CSARTKGGGYTF. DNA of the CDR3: TGCAGTGCTAGAACCAAGGGTGGTGGCTACACCTTC.

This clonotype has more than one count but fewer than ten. The CDR3 here is CSADTGENYGYTF. CDR3 sequence (DNA): TGCAGTGCTGACACGGGGGAAAACTATGGCTACACCTTC. The chain carries TRBV20-1 and TRBJ1-2, with D possibly being TRBD1 (5 bases). Trimming took off 5 bases at V and 2 bases at J, with 12 bases between the two ends. The CDR3 is made up of 13 amino acids. Germline loops: CDR1 DFQATT, CDR2 SNEGSKA (reference sequence).

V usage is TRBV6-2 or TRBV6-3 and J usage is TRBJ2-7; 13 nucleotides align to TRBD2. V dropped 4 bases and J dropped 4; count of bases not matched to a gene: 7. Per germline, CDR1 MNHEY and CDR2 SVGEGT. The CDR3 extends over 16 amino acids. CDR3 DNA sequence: TGTGCCAGCAGTTGGACTAGCGGGGGCCACAAATACGAGCAGTACTTC. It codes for CASSWTSGGHKYEQYF.

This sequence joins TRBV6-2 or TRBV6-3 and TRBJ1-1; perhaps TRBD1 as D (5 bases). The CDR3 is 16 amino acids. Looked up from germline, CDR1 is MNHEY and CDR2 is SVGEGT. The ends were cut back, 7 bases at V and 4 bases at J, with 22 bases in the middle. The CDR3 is CASTPRFYRPGTEAFF. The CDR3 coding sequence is TGTGCCAGCACTCCCAGGTTTTACAGGCCGGGCACTGAAGCTTTCTTT.

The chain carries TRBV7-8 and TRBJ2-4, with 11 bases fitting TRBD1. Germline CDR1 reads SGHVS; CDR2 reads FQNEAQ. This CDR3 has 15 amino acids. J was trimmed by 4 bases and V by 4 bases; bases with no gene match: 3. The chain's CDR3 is CASSWDRGTKNIQYF. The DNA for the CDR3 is TGTGCCAGCAGCTGGGACAGGGGGACAAAAAACATTCAGTACTTC.

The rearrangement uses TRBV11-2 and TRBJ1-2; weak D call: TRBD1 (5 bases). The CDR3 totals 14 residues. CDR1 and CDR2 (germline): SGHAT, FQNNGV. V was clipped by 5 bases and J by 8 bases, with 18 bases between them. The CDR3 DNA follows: TGTGCCAGCAGCCCCGTCCGGGGCGACGGGGGCTACACCTTC. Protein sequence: CASSPVRGDGGYTF.

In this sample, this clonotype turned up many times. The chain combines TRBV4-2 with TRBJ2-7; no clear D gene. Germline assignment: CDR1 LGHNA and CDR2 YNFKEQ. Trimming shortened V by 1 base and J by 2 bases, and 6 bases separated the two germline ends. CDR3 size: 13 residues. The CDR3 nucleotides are TGTGCCAGCAGCCAAGCTCAAACCTACGAGCAGTACTTC. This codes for CASSQAQTYEQYF.

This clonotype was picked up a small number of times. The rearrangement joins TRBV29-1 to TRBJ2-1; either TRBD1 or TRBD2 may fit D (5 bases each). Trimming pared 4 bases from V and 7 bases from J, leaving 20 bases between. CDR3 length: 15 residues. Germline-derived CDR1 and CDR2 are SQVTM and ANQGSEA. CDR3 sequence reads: CSVVGFAEGRNEQFF. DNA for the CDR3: TGCAGCGTTGTAGGGTTTGCTGAGGGACGGAATGAGCAGTTCTTC.

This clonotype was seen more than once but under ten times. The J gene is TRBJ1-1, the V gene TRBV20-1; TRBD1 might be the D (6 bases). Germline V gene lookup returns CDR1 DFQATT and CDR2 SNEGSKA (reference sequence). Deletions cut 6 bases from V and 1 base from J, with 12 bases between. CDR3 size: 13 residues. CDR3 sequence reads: CSAPDSPNTEAFF. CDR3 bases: TGCAGTGCCCCGGACAGCCCGAACACTGAAGCTTTCTTT.

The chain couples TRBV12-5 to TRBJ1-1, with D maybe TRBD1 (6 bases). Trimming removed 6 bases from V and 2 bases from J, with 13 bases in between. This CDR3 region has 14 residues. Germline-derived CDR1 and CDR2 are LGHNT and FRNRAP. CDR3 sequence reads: CASGAGQPNTEAFF. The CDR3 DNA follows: TGTGCTAGTGGCGCCGGACAGCCTAACACTGAAGCTTTCTTT. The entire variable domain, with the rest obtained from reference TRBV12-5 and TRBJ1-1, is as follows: DARVTQTPRHKVTEMGQEVTMRCQPILGHNTVFWYRQTMMQGLELLAYFRNRAPLDDSGMPKDRFSAEMPDATLATLKIQPSEPRDSAVYFCASGAGQPNTEAFFGQGTRLTVV.

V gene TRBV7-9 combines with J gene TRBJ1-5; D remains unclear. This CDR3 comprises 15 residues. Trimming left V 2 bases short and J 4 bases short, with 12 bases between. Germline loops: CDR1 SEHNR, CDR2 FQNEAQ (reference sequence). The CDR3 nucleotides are TGTGCCAGCAGCTTACGGGGAGGTGTGAATCAGCCCCAGCATTTT. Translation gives CASSLRGGVNQPQHF.

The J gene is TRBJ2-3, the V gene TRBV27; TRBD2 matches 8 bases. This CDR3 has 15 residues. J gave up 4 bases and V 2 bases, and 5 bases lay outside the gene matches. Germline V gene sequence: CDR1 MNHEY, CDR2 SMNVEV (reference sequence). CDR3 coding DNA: TGTGCCAGCAGTTTAATAGCGGGGATTGCAGATACGCAGTATTTT. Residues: CASSLIAGIADTQYF.

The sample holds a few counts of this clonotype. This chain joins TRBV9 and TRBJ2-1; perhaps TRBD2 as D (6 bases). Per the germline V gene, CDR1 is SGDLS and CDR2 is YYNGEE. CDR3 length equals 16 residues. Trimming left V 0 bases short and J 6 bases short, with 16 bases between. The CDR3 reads CASSVGLAGSPNEQFF. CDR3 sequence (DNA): TGTGCCAGCAGCGTAGGTCTGGCGGGAAGTCCCAATGAGCAGTTCTTC.

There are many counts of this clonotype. The CDR3, as DNA: TGTGCCAGCACAAAAGGGGTTGCCTACACCTTC. This gives the protein CASTKGVAYTF. The gene calls are TRBV6-5 and TRBJ1-2; weak D call: TRBD1 (5 bases). Per germline, CDR1 MNHEY and CDR2 SVGAGI. V lost 7 bases and J 10 bases, leaving 13 bases between the germline ends. The CDR3 is 11 residues long.

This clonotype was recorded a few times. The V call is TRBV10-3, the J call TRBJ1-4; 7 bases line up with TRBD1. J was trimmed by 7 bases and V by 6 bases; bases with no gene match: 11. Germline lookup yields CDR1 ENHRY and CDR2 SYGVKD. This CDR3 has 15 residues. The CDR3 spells CAISQSRGLGEKLFF. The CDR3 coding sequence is TGTGCCATCAGCCAGTCGAGGGGGCTGGGTGAAAAACTGTTTTTT.

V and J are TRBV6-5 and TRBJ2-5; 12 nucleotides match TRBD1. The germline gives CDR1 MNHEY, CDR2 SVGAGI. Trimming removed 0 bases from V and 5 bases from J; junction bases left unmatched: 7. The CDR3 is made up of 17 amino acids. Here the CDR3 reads CASSYSTGTGGLETQYF. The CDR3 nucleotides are TGTGCCAGCAGTTACTCCACCGGGACAGGGGGCCTGGAGACCCAGTACTTC.

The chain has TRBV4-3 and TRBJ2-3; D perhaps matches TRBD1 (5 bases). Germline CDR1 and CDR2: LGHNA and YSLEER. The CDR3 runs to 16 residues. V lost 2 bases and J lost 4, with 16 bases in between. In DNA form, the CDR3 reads TGCGCCAGCAGCCAAAGTATGGCAGGGCCGTCAGATACGCAGTATTTT. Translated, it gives CASSQSMAGPSDTQYF.

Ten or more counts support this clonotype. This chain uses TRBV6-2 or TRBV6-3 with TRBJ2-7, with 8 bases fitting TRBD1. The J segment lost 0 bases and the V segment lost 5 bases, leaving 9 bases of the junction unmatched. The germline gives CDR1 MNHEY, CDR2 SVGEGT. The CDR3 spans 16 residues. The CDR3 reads CASSLTGTGSSYEQYF. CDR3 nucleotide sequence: TGTGCCAGCAGTCTCACCGGGACAGGAAGCTCCTACGAGCAGTACTTC.

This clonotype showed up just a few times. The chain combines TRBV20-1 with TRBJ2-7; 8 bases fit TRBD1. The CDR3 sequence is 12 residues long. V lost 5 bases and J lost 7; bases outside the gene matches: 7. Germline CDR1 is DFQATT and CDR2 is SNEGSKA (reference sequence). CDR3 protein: CSAPDRAREQYF. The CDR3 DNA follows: TGCAGTGCTCCGGACAGGGCGAGGGAGCAGTACTTC.

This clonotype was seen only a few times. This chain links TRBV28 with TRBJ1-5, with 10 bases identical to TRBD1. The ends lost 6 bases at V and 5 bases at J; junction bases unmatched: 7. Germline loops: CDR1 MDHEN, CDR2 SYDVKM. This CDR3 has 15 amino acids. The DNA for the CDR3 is TGTGCCAGCAGGCCCCGTGGGACAGGGGATCAGCCCCAGCATTTT. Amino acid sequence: CASRPRGTGDQPQHF.

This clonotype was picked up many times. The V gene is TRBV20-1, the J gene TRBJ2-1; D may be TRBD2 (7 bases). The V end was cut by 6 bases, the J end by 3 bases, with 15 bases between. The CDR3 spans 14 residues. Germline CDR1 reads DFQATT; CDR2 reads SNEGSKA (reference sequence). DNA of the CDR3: TGCAGTGCCGGGGGCGGGAGTGGCTACAATGAGCAGTTCTTC. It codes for CSAGGGSGYNEQFF.

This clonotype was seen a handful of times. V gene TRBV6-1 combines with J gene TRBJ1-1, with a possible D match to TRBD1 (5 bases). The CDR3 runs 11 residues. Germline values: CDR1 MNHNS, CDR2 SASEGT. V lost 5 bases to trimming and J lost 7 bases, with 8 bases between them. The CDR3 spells CASSRQNEAFF. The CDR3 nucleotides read TGTGCCAGCAGTAGACAGAATGAAGCTTTCTTT.

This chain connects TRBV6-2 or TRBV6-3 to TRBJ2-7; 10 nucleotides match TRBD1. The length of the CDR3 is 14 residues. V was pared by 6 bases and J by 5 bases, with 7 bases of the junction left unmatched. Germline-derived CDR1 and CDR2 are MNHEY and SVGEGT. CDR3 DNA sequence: TGTGCCAGCAGAGACCGGGACAGGGGACACGAGCAGTACTTC. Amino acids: CASRDRDRGHEQYF.

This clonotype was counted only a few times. The CDR3 sequence: CASRKQGVNYGYTF. The DNA for the CDR3 is TGCGCCAGCAGGAAACAGGGAGTCAACTATGGCTACACCTTC. The chain joins TRBV4-3 to TRBJ1-2, with D perhaps matching TRBD1 (6 bases). V gave up 6 bases and J gave up 2 bases, with 13 bases separating them. Germline V gene sequence: CDR1 LGHNA, CDR2 YSLEER. The length of the CDR3 is 14 residues.

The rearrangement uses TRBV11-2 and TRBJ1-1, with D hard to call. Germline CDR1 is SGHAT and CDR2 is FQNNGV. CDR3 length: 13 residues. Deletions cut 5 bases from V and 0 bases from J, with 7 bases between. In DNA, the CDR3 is TGTGCCAGCAGCACAAGGGTGAACACTGAAGCTTTCTTT. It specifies CASSTRVNTEAFF.

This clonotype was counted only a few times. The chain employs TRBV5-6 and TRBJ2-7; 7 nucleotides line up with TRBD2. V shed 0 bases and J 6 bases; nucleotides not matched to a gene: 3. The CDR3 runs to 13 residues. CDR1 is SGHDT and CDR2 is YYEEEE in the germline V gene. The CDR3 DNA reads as TGTGCCAGCAGCTTGGAGGTAGCGGGCGAGCAGTACTTC. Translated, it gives CASSLEVAGEQYF.